The 24 T cell receptor beta chains below were found in one sample sequenced in a study of shared clonotypes between healthy human individuals. Repertoires were generated with immunoSEQ multiplex PCR, while TCRdb's copy carries only in-frame clones and drops some. Found here are roughly 850,000 clones, 95% to 97% of them singletons; the top ten hold less than 0.3%. As defined, naive CD8 cells were CD45RO-negative and positively selected for CCR7, with terminally differentiated effector memory CD45RA+ cells excluded. Sequencing used naive CD8+ T cells sorted from blood. The receptor source for this set is a man younger than 40 in good health.

This sequence joins TRBV6-6 and TRBJ2-5; D is undetermined. Per germline, CDR1 MNHNY and CDR2 SVGAGI (reference sequence). This CDR3 is built from 14 residues. V lost 5 bases and J lost 0, with 10 bases in between. The CDR3 nucleotides read TGTGCCAGCAGTACCCGGGCCTACCAAGAGACCCAGTACTTC. It codes for CASSTRAYQETQYF.

V and J are TRBV7-9 and TRBJ1-5; TRBD1 aligns across 9 bases. Germline CDR1 reads SEHNR; CDR2 reads FQNEAQ (reference sequence). The CDR3 length is 15 residues. V was clipped by 5 bases and J by 7 bases; unmatched bases: 9. DNA of the CDR3: TGTGCCAGCAGCCCATTACGGACAGGGGCCCAGCCCCAGCATTTT. Translation: CASSPLRTGAQPQHF.

This chain uses TRBV6-1 with TRBJ2-7; 11 bases align to TRBD2. The CDR3 is made up of 12 amino acids. The ends lost 7 bases at V and 7 bases at J; junction bases unmatched: 3. Germline V CDR1 and CDR2: MNHNS, SASEGT. CDR3: CASTRLAGEQYF. Here the CDR3 DNA reads TGTGCCAGCACCCGACTAGCGGGAGAGCAGTACTTC.

The rearrangement joins TRBV7-8 to TRBJ2-7; D might be TRBD1 (6 bases). The CDR3 totals 15 residues. Per germline, CDR1 SGHVS and CDR2 FQNEAQ. V was pared by 5 bases and J by 4 bases, with 18 bases between. The CDR3 loop is CASSPPQGYIYEQYF. The CDR3 DNA follows: TGTGCCAGCAGCCCACCACAGGGTTACATATACGAGCAGTACTTC.

This rearrangement joins TRBV4-1 to TRBJ2-5, with 8 bases matching TRBD2. This CDR3 comprises 16 residues. With 5 bases clipped from V and 2 bases from J, the junction kept 10 bases outside the gene matches. Germline V gene sequence: CDR1 MGHRA, CDR2 YSYEKL. CDR3: CASSAKAGRDQETQYF. In DNA, the CDR3 is TGCGCCAGCAGCGCAAAGGCCGGGAGGGATCAAGAGACCCAGTACTTC.

This clone was recorded only once. The chain employs TRBV7-8 and TRBJ1-5; D perhaps matches TRBD1 (6 bases). The CDR3 consists of 14 residues. In germline, CDR1 is SGHVS, CDR2 FQNEAQ. Trimming cost V 4 bases and J 2 bases, with 9 bases left between them. CDR3: CASSSRGGNQPQHF. The CDR3 DNA is TGTGCCAGCAGCTCCAGGGGTGGCAATCAGCCCCAGCATTTT.

V and J are TRBV5-1 and TRBJ2-2; 7 bases agree with TRBD2. CDR1 and CDR2 (germline): SGHRS, YFSETQ. V shed 2 bases, J shed 5 bases, and the junction held 9 bases outside the gene matches. The CDR3 runs to 16 residues. The CDR3 coding sequence is TGCGCCAGCAGCTTAAACGGACTAGATGGGACCGGGGAGCTGTTTTTT. Translating gives CASSLNGLDGTGELFF.

The chain recombines TRBV15 with TRBJ1-1, with a tentative D call TRBD1 (6 bases). Germline V gene sequence: CDR1 LNHNV, CDR2 YYDKDF (reference sequence). CDR3 length: 14 amino acids. Trimming stripped 0 bases from V and 8 bases from J, with 13 bases between. CDR3 sequence reads: CATSRDLGAGEAFF. Written as DNA, the CDR3 is TGTGCCACCAGCAGAGATCTGGGGGCGGGGGAAGCTTTCTTT.

The chain joins TRBV4-3 to TRBJ2-2; D is undetermined. Per the germline V gene, CDR1 is LGHNA and CDR2 is YSLEER. This CDR3 comprises 16 residues. V lost 0 bases, J lost 0 bases, and 8 bases lay in between. The CDR3, as DNA: TGCGCCAGCAGCCAAGAACACGAATCGAACACCGGGGAGCTGTTTTTT. This sequence encodes CASSQEHESNTGELFF.

On this clone: Other DNA sequences in the sample encode the same CDR3. The rearrangement links TRBV27 to TRBJ2-1; 8 nucleotides line up with TRBD1. The V gene's germline CDR1 is MNHEY and CDR2 SMNVEV (reference sequence). CDR3 length equals 13 residues. The V gene end was trimmed by 2 bases and the J gene end by 8 bases; junction bases not matched to a gene: 2. The DNA of the CDR3 is TGTGCCAGCAGTTTACAGGGGGCCGATGAGCAGTTCTTC. Its translation is CASSLQGADEQFF.

The gene calls are TRBV7-7 and TRBJ2-2, with 8 bases fitting TRBD2. The V gene end was trimmed by 3 bases and the J gene end by 6 bases; junction bases not matched to a gene: 15. This CDR3 has 18 amino acids. Germline CDR1 is SSHAT and CDR2 is FNYEAQ (reference sequence). The CDR3 loop reads CASSFEREGPGRPGELFF. The CDR3 region has the DNA TGTGCCAGCAGCTTCGAACGGGAGGGCCCGGGTCGCCCCGGGGAGCTGTTTTTT.

This sequence joins TRBV29-1 and TRBJ2-7; D possibly matches TRBD1 or TRBD2 (5 bases each). CDR1 is SQVTM and CDR2 is ANQGSEA in the germline V gene. The CDR3 runs to 15 residues. V shed 3 bases and J shed 1 base, with 16 bases lying between them. This CDR3 is CSVERRDQESYEQYF. CDR3 nucleotides: TGCAGCGTTGAGCGCCGGGACCAAGAGTCCTACGAGCAGTACTTC.

V gene TRBV19 combines with J gene TRBJ2-1; D tentatively reads TRBD1 or TRBD2 (5 bases each). Per the germline V gene, CDR1 is LNHDA and CDR2 is SQIVND (reference sequence). Trimming stripped 0 bases from V and 4 bases from J, with 10 bases between. The CDR3 has 15 amino acids. Written as DNA, the CDR3 is TGTGCCAGTAGTATAGACTTTGGGGGTTACAATGAGCAGTTCTTC. Its protein is CASSIDFGGYNEQFF.

This sequence joins TRBV4-3 and TRBJ2-7, with D possibly being TRBD1 (6 bases). The V end was cut by 0 bases, the J end by 5 bases, with 17 bases between. The CDR3 totals 16 residues. Germline assignment: CDR1 LGHNA and CDR2 YSLEER. The CDR3 spells CASSQDRGRGQNEQYF. In DNA form, the CDR3 reads TGCGCCAGCAGCCAAGATCGAGGCAGGGGCCAGAACGAGCAGTACTTC.

Regarding this clone: Other nucleotide sequences from this sample produce the same CDR3. The chain uses TRBV29-1 and TRBJ2-1; D is ambiguous. The CDR3 length is 12 residues. V lost 4 bases to trimming and J lost 2 bases, with 6 bases between them. The germline gives CDR1 SQVTM, CDR2 ANQGSEA. The CDR3 DNA follows: TGCAGCGTTGTTGGAGCCTACAATGAGCAGTTCTTC. It encodes CSVVGAYNEQFF.

The CDR3 DNA follows: TGTGCCAGCAGCCACACGCCTGGGGATAGGGGGAATGAGCAGTTCTTC. Residues: CASSHTPGDRGNEQFF. The chain links TRBV4-2 to TRBJ2-1; TRBD1 might be the D (6 bases). Trimming removed 3 bases at V and 7 bases at J, with 19 bases between. Germline loops: CDR1 LGHNA, CDR2 YNFKEQ. The CDR3 is 16 residues long.

Points on this clone: One end of the junction varies from germline; a read error may be responsible. The chain is built from TRBV7-7 and TRBJ2-1; D perhaps matches TRBD2 (5 bases). The CDR3 is made up of 16 amino acids. Germline-derived CDR1 and CDR2 are SSHAT and FNYEAQ (reference sequence). CDR3: CASSPGDRPTFNEQFF. CDR3 coding DNA: TGTGCTAGCAGCCCCGGGGATCGGCCCACCTTTAATGAGCAGTTCTTC.

This clone was seen only once. The chain has TRBV7-9 and TRBJ2-2; a weak D match, TRBD2 (6 bases). Trimming took off 9 bases at V and 1 base at J, with 9 bases between the two ends. The CDR3 loop spans 13 amino acids. Germline CDR1 SEHNR, CDR2 FQNEAQ (reference sequence). The CDR3 nucleotides read TGTGCCAGACGGGAGAAGAACACCGGGGAGCTGTTTTTT. Amino acid sequence: CARREKNTGELFF.

The V and J genes are TRBV11-2 and TRBJ2-1; 8 nucleotides match TRBD1. The CDR3 spans 16 residues. Germline trimming cut 0 bases from V and 6 bases from J; bases unmatched to any gene: 7. Germline V CDR1 and CDR2: SGHAT, FQNNGV. This CDR3 reads CASSLEYPGGFNEQFF. The CDR3 bases are TGTGCCAGCAGCTTAGAGTATCCAGGGGGCTTCAATGAGCAGTTCTTC.

This chain uses TRBV28 with TRBJ2-3, with D perhaps TRBD1 or TRBD2 (5 bases each). V gave up 8 bases and J gave up 0 bases, with 12 bases separating them. There are 14 residues in the CDR3. Per germline, CDR1 MDHEN and CDR2 SYDVKM. CDR3 in amino acids: CASYGGTSTDTQYF. Written as DNA, the CDR3 is TGTGCCAGCTATGGGGGAACTAGCACAGATACGCAGTATTTT.

This chain connects TRBV7-9 to TRBJ1-3; D is ambiguous. Looked up from germline, CDR1 is SEHNR and CDR2 is FQNEAQ (reference sequence). Trimming cost V 8 bases and J 0 bases, with 11 bases left between them. CDR3 length equals 14 residues. The CDR3 DNA follows: TGTGCCAGCGGCGCACAGAGCTCTGGAAACACCATATATTTT. Its translation: CASGAQSSGNTIYF.

Points on this clone: This sample also contains other DNA sequences that code for the same CDR3. The chain has TRBV9 and TRBJ2-5; no clear D gene. This CDR3 spans 13 amino acids. The V gene's germline CDR1 is SGDLS and CDR2 YYNGEE. The V gene lost 0 bases and the J gene lost 5 bases, with 8 bases spanning the gap. CDR3 coding DNA: TGTGCCAGCAGCGTAGACGTTGGGGAGACCCAGTACTTC. It is translated as CASSVDVGETQYF.

The rearrangement links TRBV7-6 to TRBJ2-1; D assignment may be TRBD1 or TRBD2 (5 bases each). The CDR3 is 14 amino acids. CDR1 and CDR2 (germline): SGHVS, FNYEAQ. V was cut by 3 bases and J by 4 bases, with 10 bases left in between. The CDR3 spells CASSFEGRYNEQFF. The CDR3 DNA reads TGTGCCAGCAGCTTTGAGGGGAGATACAATGAGCAGTTCTTC.

This chain uses TRBV7-2 with TRBJ2-1; 9 bases are a match to TRBD2. The CDR3 has 15 residues. Germline CDR1 and CDR2: SGHTA and FQGNSA. Trimming cost V 3 bases and J 6 bases; bases outside gene matches: 6. The CDR3 nucleotides read TGTGCCAGCAGCTTCTTAGCGGGAGAGGGCAATGAGCAGTTCTTC. It codes for CASSFLAGEGNEQFF.